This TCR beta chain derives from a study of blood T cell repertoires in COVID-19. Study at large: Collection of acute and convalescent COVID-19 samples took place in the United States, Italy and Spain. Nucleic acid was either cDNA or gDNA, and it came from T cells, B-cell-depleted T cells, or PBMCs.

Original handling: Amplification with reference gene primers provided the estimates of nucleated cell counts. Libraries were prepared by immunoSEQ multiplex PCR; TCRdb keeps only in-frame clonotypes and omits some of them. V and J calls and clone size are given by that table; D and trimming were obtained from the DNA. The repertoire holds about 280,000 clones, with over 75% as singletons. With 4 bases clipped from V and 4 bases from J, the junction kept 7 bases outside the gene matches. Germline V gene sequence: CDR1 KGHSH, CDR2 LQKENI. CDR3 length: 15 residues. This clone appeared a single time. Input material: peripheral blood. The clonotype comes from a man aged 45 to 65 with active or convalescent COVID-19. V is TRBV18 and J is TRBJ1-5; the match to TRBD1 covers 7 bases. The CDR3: CASSLGRTGNQPQHF. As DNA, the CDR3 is TGTGCCAGCTCACTAGGACGGACAGGAAATCAGCCCCAGCATTTT.